This T cell receptor beta chain was profiled in a study of blood T cell repertoires in COVID-19 (dated by TCRdb to the early 2020s). Some background on the complete study: The collaborator samples originated in the United States, Italy and Spain and spanned the acute and convalescent phases of COVID-19. The repertoires were released in a freely available public database meant as a resource for research on the immune response to SARS-CoV-2. The samples were drawn from two sources: the first 160 participants of the ongoing ImmuneRACE study, and 950 to 1,500 subjects contributed by 6 global collaborators. The material from the prospective study consisted of cDNA or gDNA derived from T cells, B-cell-depleted T cells, or PBMCs. Nearly every sample came with metadata listing a de-identified subject ID, COVID-19 status, age in years and sex. The dataset comprised deeply sampled blood TCRbeta repertoires from subjects exposed to, actively infected with, or recovered from COVID-19. Where available, HLA class I and class II types were taken from metadata supplied by the sample provider and were not determined by assay-based typing.

Results and caveats for the whole study, not just this receptor: Clinical and demographic metadata were provided uncurated, with the amount varying by source and participant.

Its CDR3 holds 15 amino acids, cysteine through phenylalanine. The retained sequence is limited to the CDR3, 45 bases, with the frame set at the first base. V is cut back by 3 bases and J by 3 bases, with 5 bases in the junction unmatched. In the germline V gene, CDR1 corresponds to ENHRY and CDR2 to SYGVKD. Whole blood was collected in K2EDTA tubes by collaborating institutions according to the institutions' own protocols. For TCRbeta analysis, collaborators shipped samples in one of three forms: frozen whole blood, isolated PBMCs, or DNA extracted from either of those sample types. Points on this clone: The specificity of this receptor is unknown. No base quality values were provided; no much bigger clone lies one nucleotide off.

The immunoSEQ Assay, a bias-controlled multiplex PCR, was used to amplify TCRbeta CDR3 regions from genomic DNA. Processing in the source paper ran as follows. Nucleated cell counts per sample were estimated from amplification of reference gene primers within the assay. To quantify the absolute abundance of each unique TCRbeta CDR3 rearrangement, sequence reads were collapsed and filtered. For each sample, productive Simpson clonality was calculated as the square root of Simpson's diversity index across productive rearrangements. TCRdb mirrors the immuneACCESS table, restricted to in-frame sequences. Some clones are absent from its copies; in checked studies, under half trace to an unresolved V gene, and the reason for the others is unknown. V and J calls and clone size come straight from that table; D and trimming were deduced from the DNA. This sample has roughly 250,000 clones in its table, and 70% to 80% of those were observed once. About 3% of the sample comes from the top ten.

The sequencing input was peripheral blood. The chain joins TRBV10-3 to TRBJ1-1; TRBD1 agrees with 9 junctional bases. The sequence came from an elderly woman with acute or convalescent COVID-19. The CDR3 has the sequence CAISEQGAKDTEAFF. Read as DNA, the sequence is TGTGCCATCAGTGAACAGGGGGCCAAGGACACTGAAGCTTTCTTT.